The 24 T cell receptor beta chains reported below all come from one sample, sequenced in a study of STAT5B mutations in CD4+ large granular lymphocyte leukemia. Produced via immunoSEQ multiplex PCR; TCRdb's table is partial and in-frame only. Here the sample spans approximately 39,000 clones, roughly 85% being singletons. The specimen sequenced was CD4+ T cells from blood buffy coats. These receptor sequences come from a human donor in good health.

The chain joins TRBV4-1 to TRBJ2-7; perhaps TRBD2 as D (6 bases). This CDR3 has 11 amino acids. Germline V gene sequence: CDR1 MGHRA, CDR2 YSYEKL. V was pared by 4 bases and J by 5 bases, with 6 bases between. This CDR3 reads CASSRGNEQYF. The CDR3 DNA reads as TGCGCCAGCAGCCGCGGGAACGAGCAGTACTTC.

CDR3 nucleotides: TGTGCCAGCAGTCTGGGACAGGACTCTGGAAACACCATATATTTT. As protein: CASSLGQDSGNTIYF. J is TRBJ1-3 and V is TRBV6-6; 8 nucleotides match TRBD1. The CDR3 is 15 residues long. The junction had 3 bases not matched to a gene; V was cut back by 5 bases and J by 0 bases. The germline gives CDR1 MNHNY, CDR2 SVGAGI (reference sequence).

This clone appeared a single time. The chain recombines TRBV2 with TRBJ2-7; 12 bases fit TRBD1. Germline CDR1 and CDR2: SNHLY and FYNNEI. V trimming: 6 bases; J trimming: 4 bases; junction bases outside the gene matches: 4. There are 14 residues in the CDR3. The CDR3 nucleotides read TGTGCCAGCAGCGGGACAGGGGGCCTGTACGAGCAGTACTTC. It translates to CASSGTGGLYEQYF. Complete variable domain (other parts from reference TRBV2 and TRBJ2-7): EPEVTQTPSHQVTQMGQEVILRCVPISNHLYFYWYRQILGQKVEFLVSFYNNEISEKSEIFDDQFSVERPDGSNFTLKIRSTKLEDSAMYFCASSGTGGLYEQYFGPGTRLTVT.

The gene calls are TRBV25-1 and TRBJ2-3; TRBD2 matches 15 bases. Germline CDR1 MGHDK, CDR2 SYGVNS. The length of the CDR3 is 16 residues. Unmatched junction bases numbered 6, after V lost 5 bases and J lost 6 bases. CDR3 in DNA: TGTGCCAGCAGTCCAGGGACTAGCGGGAGGACGGATACGCAGTATTTT. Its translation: CASSPGTSGRTDTQYF.

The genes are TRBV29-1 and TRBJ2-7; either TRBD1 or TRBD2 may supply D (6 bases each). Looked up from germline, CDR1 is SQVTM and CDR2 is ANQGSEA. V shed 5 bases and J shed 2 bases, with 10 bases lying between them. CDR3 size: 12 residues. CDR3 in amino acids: CSVTGRPYEQYF. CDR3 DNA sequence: TGCAGCGTTACAGGGAGGCCCTACGAGCAGTACTTC.

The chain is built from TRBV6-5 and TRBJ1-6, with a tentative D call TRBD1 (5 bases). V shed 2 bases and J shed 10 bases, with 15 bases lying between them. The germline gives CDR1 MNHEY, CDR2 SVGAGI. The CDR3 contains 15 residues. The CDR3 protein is CASSYGQGSISPLHF. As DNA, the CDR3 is TGTGCCAGCAGTTACGGGCAGGGAAGTATCTCACCCCTCCACTTT.

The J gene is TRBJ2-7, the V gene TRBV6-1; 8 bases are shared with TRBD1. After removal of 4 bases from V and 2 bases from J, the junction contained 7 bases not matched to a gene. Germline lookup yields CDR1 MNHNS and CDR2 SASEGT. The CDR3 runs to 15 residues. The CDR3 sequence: CASSAQGANTYEQYF. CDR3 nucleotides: TGTGCCAGCAGTGCCCAGGGGGCTAATACCTACGAGCAGTACTTC.

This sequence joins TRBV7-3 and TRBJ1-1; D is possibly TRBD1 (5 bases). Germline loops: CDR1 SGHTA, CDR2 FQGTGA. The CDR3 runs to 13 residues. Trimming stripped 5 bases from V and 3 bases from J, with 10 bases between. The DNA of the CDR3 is TGTGCCAGCAGCCCACAGGCCGACACTGAAGCTTTCTTT. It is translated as CASSPQADTEAFF.

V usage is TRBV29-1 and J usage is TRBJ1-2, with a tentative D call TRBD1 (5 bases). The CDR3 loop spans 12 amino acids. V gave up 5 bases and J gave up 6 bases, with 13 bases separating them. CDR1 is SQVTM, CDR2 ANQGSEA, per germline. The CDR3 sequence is CSVSGQGHGYTF. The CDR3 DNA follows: TGCAGCGTTTCTGGGCAGGGACATGGCTACACCTTC.

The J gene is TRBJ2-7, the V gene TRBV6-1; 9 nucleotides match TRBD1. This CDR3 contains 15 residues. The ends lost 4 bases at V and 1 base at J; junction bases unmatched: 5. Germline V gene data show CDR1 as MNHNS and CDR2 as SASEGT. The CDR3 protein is CASSVSGTGSYEQYF. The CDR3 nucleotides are TGTGCCAGCAGTGTTTCCGGGACAGGGTCCTACGAGCAGTACTTC.

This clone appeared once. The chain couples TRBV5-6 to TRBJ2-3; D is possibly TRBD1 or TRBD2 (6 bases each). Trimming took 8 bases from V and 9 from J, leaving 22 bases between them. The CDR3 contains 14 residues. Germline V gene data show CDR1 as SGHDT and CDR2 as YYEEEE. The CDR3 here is CARMTRGGSQTQYF. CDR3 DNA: TGTGCCAGAATGACTAGAGGGGGTAGCCAAACGCAGTATTTT.

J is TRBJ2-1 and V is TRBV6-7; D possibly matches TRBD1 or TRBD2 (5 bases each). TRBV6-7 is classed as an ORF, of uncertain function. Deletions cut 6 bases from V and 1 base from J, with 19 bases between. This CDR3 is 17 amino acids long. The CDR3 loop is CASRLFPGGRSYNEQFF. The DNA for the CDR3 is TGTGCCAGCAGGCTTTTCCCTGGGGGTCGGTCCTACAATGAGCAGTTCTTC.

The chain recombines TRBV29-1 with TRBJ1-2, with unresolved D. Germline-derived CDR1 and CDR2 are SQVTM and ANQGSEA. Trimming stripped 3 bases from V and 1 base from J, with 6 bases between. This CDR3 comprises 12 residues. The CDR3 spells CSVEANNYGYTF. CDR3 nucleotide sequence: TGCAGCGTTGAGGCCAATAACTATGGCTACACCTTC.

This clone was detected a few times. The CDR3 bases are TGTGCCAGCAGGCAAGGGAACAATGAGCAGTTCTTC. Translated: CASRQGNNEQFF. The V and J genes are TRBV28 and TRBJ2-1; D call uncertain. The CDR3 sequence is 12 residues long. The germline V gene has CDR1 MDHEN and CDR2 SYDVKM. Deletions cut 6 bases from V and 5 bases from J, with 8 bases between. Full variable domain (remainder filled in from reference TRBV28 and TRBJ2-1): DVKVTQSSRYLVKRTGEKVFLECVQDMDHENMFWYRQDPGLGLRLIYFSYDVKMKEKGDIPEGYSVSREKKERFSLILESASTNQTSMYLCASRQGNNEQFFGPGTRLTVL.

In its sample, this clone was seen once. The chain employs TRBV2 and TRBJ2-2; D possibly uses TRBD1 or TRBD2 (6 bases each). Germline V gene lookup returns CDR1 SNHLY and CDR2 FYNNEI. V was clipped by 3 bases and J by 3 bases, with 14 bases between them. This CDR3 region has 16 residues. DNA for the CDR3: TGTGCCAGCAGTGAGTGGGGGGCGCACGACACCGGGGAGCTGTTTTTT. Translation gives CASSEWGAHDTGELFF.

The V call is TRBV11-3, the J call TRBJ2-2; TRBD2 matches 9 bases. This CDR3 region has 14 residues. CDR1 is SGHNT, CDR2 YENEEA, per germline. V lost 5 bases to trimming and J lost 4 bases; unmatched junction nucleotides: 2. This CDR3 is CASSPTSGTGELFF. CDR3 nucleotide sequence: TGTGCCAGCAGCCCGACTAGCGGCACCGGGGAGCTGTTTTTT.

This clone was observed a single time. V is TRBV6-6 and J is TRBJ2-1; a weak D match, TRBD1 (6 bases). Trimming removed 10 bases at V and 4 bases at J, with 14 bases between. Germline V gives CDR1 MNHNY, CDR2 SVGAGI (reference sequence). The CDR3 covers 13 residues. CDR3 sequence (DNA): TGTGCCACCAGGGGTCAAGAATACAATGAGCAGTTCTTC. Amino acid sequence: CATRGQEYNEQFF.

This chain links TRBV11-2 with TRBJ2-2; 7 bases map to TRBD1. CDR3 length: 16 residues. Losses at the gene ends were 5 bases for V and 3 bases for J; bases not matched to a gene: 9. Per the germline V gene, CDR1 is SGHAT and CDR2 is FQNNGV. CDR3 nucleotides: TGTGCCAGCAGCCCGCCCGGCAGGGGGTACACCGGGGAGCTGTTTTTT. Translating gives CASSPPGRGYTGELFF.

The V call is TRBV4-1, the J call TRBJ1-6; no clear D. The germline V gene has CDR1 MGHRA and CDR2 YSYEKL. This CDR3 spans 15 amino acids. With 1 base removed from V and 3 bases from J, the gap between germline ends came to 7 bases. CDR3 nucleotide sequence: TGCGCCAGCAGCCAAGCGACGGACTATAATTCACCCCTCCACTTT. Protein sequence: CASSQATDYNSPLHF.

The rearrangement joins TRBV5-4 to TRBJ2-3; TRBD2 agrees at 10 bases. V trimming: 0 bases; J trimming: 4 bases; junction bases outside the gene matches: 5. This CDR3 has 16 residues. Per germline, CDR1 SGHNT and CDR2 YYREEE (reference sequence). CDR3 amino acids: CASSLGLAGVADTQYF. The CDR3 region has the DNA TGTGCCAGCAGCTTGGGTCTAGCGGGAGTCGCAGATACGCAGTATTTT.

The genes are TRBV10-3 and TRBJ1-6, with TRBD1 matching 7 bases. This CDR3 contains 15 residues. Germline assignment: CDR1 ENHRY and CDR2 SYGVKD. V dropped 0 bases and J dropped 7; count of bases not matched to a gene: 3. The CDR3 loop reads CAISESDRENSPLHF. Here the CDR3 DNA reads TGTGCCATCAGTGAGTCCGACAGGGAAAATTCACCCCTCCACTTT.

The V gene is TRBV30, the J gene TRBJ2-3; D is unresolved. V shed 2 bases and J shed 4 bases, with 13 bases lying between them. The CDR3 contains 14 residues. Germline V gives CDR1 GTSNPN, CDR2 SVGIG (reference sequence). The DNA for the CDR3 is TGTGCCTGGAGTACCAAGGGCGGACCAGATACGCAGTATTTT. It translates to CAWSTKGGPDTQYF.

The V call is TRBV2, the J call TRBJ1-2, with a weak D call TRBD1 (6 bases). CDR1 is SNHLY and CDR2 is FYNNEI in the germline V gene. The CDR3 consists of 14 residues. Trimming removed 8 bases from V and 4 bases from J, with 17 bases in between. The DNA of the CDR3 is TGTGCCAGCCAACCCATACAGGGAACCTATGGCTACACCTTC. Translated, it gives CASQPIQGTYGYTF.

CDR3 residues: CASSLRGTEAFF. CDR3 sequence (DNA): TGTGCCAGCAGTCTCAGGGGGACTGAAGCTTTCTTT. V usage is TRBV6-5 and J usage is TRBJ1-1, with 7 bases aligning to TRBD1. The V segment lost 5 bases and the J segment 5 bases; nucleotides outside the gene matches: 2. Germline CDR1 is MNHEY and CDR2 is SVGAGI. This CDR3 is 12 amino acids long.